This entry is about one T cell receptor beta chain. This clone showed up just a few times. Its antigen remains undetermined. No base-level quality is on record; no much larger clone is a single base apart. Thawed unstimulated PBMCs were stained for CD3, CD4 and CD8 and FACS-sorted into CD3+CD4+ and CD3+CD8+ populations. All 8 studied subjects were randomized to withdrawal of immunosuppression. The Qiagen DNeasy Blood and Tissue Kit was used to isolate genomic DNA. High-throughput TCRbeta CDR3 sequencing of frozen genomic DNA was performed by immunoSEQ, with PCR amplification, mapping, bias correction and internal controls included. On the study's bioinformatics: Productive rearrangements were retained, and unique TCRbeta sequences were defined by the CDR3 nucleotide sequence together with the V and J gene. For classification of a sequence as donor-reactive, at least 5-fold expansion in CFSE-low cells relative to unstimulated pre-transplant cells and a frequency of at least 0.01% were required. Minimum frequency thresholds were set for each subject based on the unstimulated sample with the lowest template count, ensuring at least 90% detection power. Repertoire turnover was measured by Jensen-Shannon divergence between the top 1000 TCRbeta sequences post- and pre-transplant. Changes in detection of donor-reactive sequences were assessed with two-sided Fisher's exact tests. TCRdb stores this immuneACCESS table with in-frame sequences only. Part of the clones is absent; in the studies checked, under half of the shortfall reflects unresolved V genes, and no reason is known for the rest. V and J calls and clone size are copied from that table; D and trimming were computed from the DNA. The sample records just over 80,000 clones, about 82% of which are singletons. The ten largest make up around 0.45% of the sample.

Trimming at the junction amounts to 3 bases on V and 2 bases on J, and the germline ends lie 13 bases apart. The CDR3 starts with the cysteine, ends with the phenylalanine, and has 15 residues. CDR3 DNA is the only sequence kept; it has 45 bases, read in frame from the first base. CDR1 and CDR2 are drawn from the germline V gene: SGHTA, FQGNSA. This sample is drawn from a study of T cell clones after liver transplantation (dated by TCRdb to between 2018 and 2020). For the study in its entirety: Samples were obtained from ITN030ST, a randomized trial in which withdrawal of immunosuppression was attempted within 2 years of liver transplantation. Donor-reactive T cell clones were identified using TCRbeta sequencing after a pre-transplant mixed lymphocyte reaction and were then followed in post-transplant blood. Third party-reactive TCRbeta sequences from pre-transplant MLRs were also identified as an antigen-independent comparator for donor-reactive sequences. Of the eight recipients, three were HCV-positive, while the remaining recipients had been transplanted for non-autoimmune, non-viral indications. The subjects received no induction therapy and were kept on standard immunosuppression until randomization at 12-24 months post-transplant. To count as tolerant, a recipient had to stay completely off immunosuppression for at least one year without liver enzymes climbing beyond twice the upper limit of normal. Blood samples were collected pre-transplant, pre-randomization before withdrawal, and post-randomization after either complete withdrawal or failed withdrawal. The study cohort included 8 liver transplant recipients, of whom 3 were classified as tolerant and 5 as non-tolerant. What the research found in general, with its limitations: In 5 of 8 subjects, regardless of tolerance or HCV status, circulating donor-reactive CD4 TCRbeta sequences dropped significantly post-transplant. When repertoire turnover was taken into account, detection of donor-reactive sequences was significantly reduced in 7 of 8 subjects for CD4 and in 8 of 8 subjects for CD8. Conclusions were preliminary, limited by small, heterogeneous patient numbers and non-standardized post-transplant time points. In two subjects, low numbers of available donor cells limited the measurable donor-reactive repertoire. Since no allograft tissue specimens were available, donor-reactive T cells may have migrated into the graft instead of being deleted. A greater decline was seen for donor-reactive sequences than for third party-reactive sequences, suggesting partial antigen-specific deletion unrelated to withdrawal success.

Material: CD4+ T cells from blood, obtained around 45 months after liver transplant. This chain joins TRBV7-2 to TRBJ2-5, with the D segment possibly TRBD1 or TRBD2, each aligning over 5 bases. This receptor was obtained from a human patient who received a liver transplant. Following a transplant, some T cells may be graft donor cells, not patient cells. The CDR3: CASSFSGAAQETQYF. The DNA is as follows: TGTGCCAGCAGCTTCTCCGGGGCAGCGCAAGAGACCCAGTACTTC.